The rows below give T cell receptor beta chains drawn from one sample of a study of cytomegalovirus exposure and HLA in healthy donors. Sequencing was performed with immunoSEQ multiplex PCR; in TCRdb, only in-frame clones are kept and a portion is missing. The sample yields 210,000 or so clones, 77% seen once. The sequencing input was PBMCs. These receptors came from a woman aged 55-69 years in good health and CMV-seropositive. CDR3s include the opening cysteine and the closing phenylalanine or tryptophan. The D gene is left open where the match is weak. Expanded clones get a size class; other rows say once, few or many, or leave the size out.

J	D	size	V	DNA	CDR3
TRBJ2-5	.	.	TRBV6-6	TGTGCCAGCAACCAACGGGGTACCCAGTACTTC	CASNQRGTQYF
TRBJ2-6	.	.	TRBV18	TGTGCCAGCTCACCGGACAGAGCTTCTGGGGCCAACGTCCTGACTTTC	CASSPDRASGANVLTF
TRBJ2-2	.	.	TRBV10-3	TGTGCCATAACGCAGGGAACCGGGGAGCTGTTTTTT	CAITQGTGELFF
TRBJ2-5	TRBD2	.	TRBV7-9	TGTGCCAGCAGCTTAGGCACTAGCGGGAGGTACCAAGAGACCCAGTACTTC	CASSLGTSGRYQETQYF
TRBJ2-4	TRBD1	.	TRBV19	TGTGCCAGTAGCCTGGCCGGGACAGGGTACATTCAGTACTTC	CASSLAGTGYIQYF
TRBJ2-7	.	few	TRBV2	TGTGCCAGCAGTCCTCGGTTCATCTACTACGAGCAGTACTTC	CASSPRFIYYEQYF
TRBJ1-1	TRBD1	.	TRBV19	TGTGCCAGTAGTTCCCTCCCGGACAGGGCGATCATGACTGAAGCTTTCTTT	CASSSLPDRAIMTEAFF
TRBJ2-3	.	once	TRBV28	TGTGCCAGCCTTAGACCGGACTTGGATACGCAGTATTTT	CASLRPDLDTQYF
TRBJ2-5	.	.	TRBV5-1	TGCGCCAGCAGTAGACCGGAGGAGACCCAGTACTTC	CASSRPEETQYF
TRBJ1-2	.	.	TRBV7-9	TGTGCCAGCAGCTTAGGGGCGGGGCGGCGCCTCACTAACTATGGCTACACCTTC	CASSLGAGRRLTNYGYTF
TRBJ2-1	TRBD2	once	TRBV19	TGTGCCAGTAGTGGGGCCACTAGCGGGAATCGTGAGCAGTTCTTC	CASSGATSGNREQFF
TRBJ2-7	.	.	TRBV5-1	TGCGCCAGCAGCTTGGGTGGGAGCTCCTACGAGCAGTACTTC	CASSLGGSSYEQYF
TRBJ2-1	TRBD2	.	TRBV7-3	TGTGCCAGCAGCTCACTCGCGACTAGCGGGGGCGTCTACAATGAGCAGTTCTTC	CASSSLATSGGVYNEQFF
TRBJ2-7	TRBD2	.	TRBV2	TGTGCCAGCAACTTACTAGCGGCCCCCTACGAGCAGTACTTC	CASNLLAAPYEQYF
TRBJ1-4	TRBD1	.	TRBV28	TGTGCCAGCAGTTCACAGCAGGGGGTTAATGAAAAACTGTTTTTT	CASSSQQGVNEKLFF
TRBJ2-2	TRBD2	.	TRBV19	TGTGCCAGTAGTATGCCCCTAGCGGGAGTTCACGGGGAGCTGTTTTTT	CASSMPLAGVHGELFF
TRBJ2-7	TRBD2	.	TRBV25-1	TGTGCCAGCAGGAACGCCGGGACTAGCGGGGAGCAGTACTTC	CASRNAGTSGEQYF
TRBJ2-3	.	.	TRBV25-1	TGTGCCAGCTGTAAAGCGGGCAGGGCGAGAGATACGCAGTATTTT	CASCKAGRARDTQYF
TRBJ1-1	TRBD1	.	TRBV5-1	TGCGCCAGCAGACAGGGACAGGGGACGGCCACTGAAGCTTTCTTT	CASRQGQGTATEAFF
TRBJ1-1	.	few	TRBV5-1	TGCGCCAGCAGCTTGACAGGGTCGGGGAACACTGAAGCTTTCTTT	CASSLTGSGNTEAFF
TRBJ1-2	.	few	TRBV19	TGTGCCAGTAGTCCTCGCCGGGGTGAGGGCTACACCTTC	CASSPRRGEGYTF
TRBJ1-5	.	.	TRBV19	TGTGCCAGTAGTATTTTCTCGGGGAATCAGCCCCAGCATTTT	CASSIFSGNQPQHF
TRBJ2-7	TRBD1	.	TRBV6-5	TGTGCCAGCAGTTACCGAGGGGGCACGGACGAGCAGTACTTC	CASSYRGGTDEQYF
TRBJ2-1	.	once	TRBV7-8	TGTGCCAGCAGCTTAGGGGGGGGCACTAGTCTAGGCGATGAGCAGTTCTTC	CASSLGGGTSLGDEQFF
TRBJ2-3	TRBD1	.	TRBV4-2	TGTGCCAGCAGCCAAAGGACAGGGAGCACAGATACGCAGTATTTT	CASSQRTGSTDTQYF
TRBJ1-2	TRBD1	few	TRBV30	TGTGCCTGGAGTGCCCGGACAGGGGGCATTGGCTACACCTTC	CAWSARTGGIGYTF
TRBJ2-3	.	few	TRBV5-4	TGTGCCAGCAGCTTGGATGGGGGGAGCACAGATACGCAGTATTTT	CASSLDGGSTDTQYF
TRBJ1-4	TRBD1	.	TRBV7-3	TGTGCCAGCAGCCCGGGACAGGGGGAAAAACTGTTTTTT	CASSPGQGEKLFF
TRBJ2-1	.	.	TRBV4-2	TGTGCCAGCAGCCAAGATGCACTTGTGCTCCCTAATGAGCAGTTCTTC	CASSQDALVLPNEQFF
TRBJ1-4	TRBD1	.	TRBV4-1	TGCGCCAGCAGCCCGCTCTGGGGGACAGCGAGGGAAAAACTGTTTTTT	CASSPLWGTAREKLFF
TRBJ2-2	.	.	TRBV2	TGTGCCAGCTCTTACACGAACACCGGGGAGCTGTTTTTT	CASSYTNTGELFF
TRBJ2-1	TRBD2	.	TRBV19	TGTGCCAGTACGGTCGGGAGGGCCGAGGGCAATGAGCAGTTCTTC	CASTVGRAEGNEQFF
TRBJ2-5	.	.	TRBV7-2	TGTGCCAGCAGCTTAATGGCGGCAGCCCAAGAGACCCAGTACTTC	CASSLMAAAQETQYF
TRBJ1-6	.	once	TRBV7-9	TGTGCCAGCAGCCCGCTGGGGCAGGCCCTCCACTTT	CASSPLGQALHF
TRBJ2-1	.	few	TRBV5-4	TGTGCCAGCAGCTTTGGCGGGACAGCAGCAAATGAGCAGTTCTTC	CASSFGGTAANEQFF
TRBJ1-5	.	.	TRBV2	TGTGCCAGCGGGCCGGGGAACAATCAGCCCCAGCATTTT	CASGPGNNQPQHF
TRBJ2-7	.	.	TRBV21-1	TGTGCCAGCAGCATACTCTACGAGCAGTACTTC	CASSILYEQYF
TRBJ1-5	.	few	TRBV28	TGTGCCAGCAGTCTCGGACAAATAAATCAGCCCCAGCATTTT	CASSLGQINQPQHF
TRBJ1-4	.	few	TRBV19	TGTGCCAGTAGTCGGGGAATGAATGGAGAAAAACTGTTTTTT	CASSRGMNGEKLFF
TRBJ2-7	TRBD1	once	TRBV30	TGTGCCTGGACCCCCGGGACAGTCTCCTACGAGCAGTACTTC	CAWTPGTVSYEQYF
TRBJ1-1	TRBD1	.	TRBV7-9	TGTGCCAGCGGACAGGGTATGAACACTGAAGCTTTCTTT	CASGQGMNTEAFF
TRBJ2-7	.	.	TRBV5-1	TGCGCCAGCAGCTTGGTGGCAGGGGTATTGTACGAGCAGTACTTC	CASSLVAGVLYEQYF
TRBJ2-3	TRBD1	.	TRBV7-9	TGTGCCAGCAGCCGACAGGGGAGAGGTACAGATACGCAGTATTTT	CASSRQGRGTDTQYF
TRBJ2-2	TRBD2	.	TRBV2	TGTGCCAGCACTTGGCTAGCGGGGGCTACCGGGGAGCTGTTTTTT	CASTWLAGATGELFF
TRBJ2-1	TRBD1	.	TRBV5-1	TGCGCCAGCAGACGGGACAGCGCCAATGAGCAGTTCTTC	CASRRDSANEQFF
TRBJ2-3	.	.	TRBV9	TGTGCCAGCAGCGTAGGTGTAAAAGATACGCAGTATTTT	CASSVGVKDTQYF
TRBJ1-4	TRBD1	.	TRBV6-5	TGTGCCAGCAGTTACTCGGGACAGCCAACTAATGAAAAACTGTTTTTT	CASSYSGQPTNEKLFF
TRBJ1-1	.	.	TRBV19	TGTGCCAGTACCCCTGGGGCCCCCCAGAACACTGAAGCTTTCTTT	CASTPGAPQNTEAFF
TRBJ2-7	TRBD2	.	TRBV18	TGTGCCAGCTCACCGCGACTAGCGGGAGGCCACGAGCAGTACTTC	CASSPRLAGGHEQYF
TRBJ2-7	.	few	TRBV7-2	TGTGCCAGCAGCCTAAGACAGAGCTCCTACGAGCAGTACTTC	CASSLRQSSYEQYF
TRBJ2-7	.	.	TRBV6-5	TGTGCCAGCAGCCCTAGCCACCAGGGAGGTCGGGAGCAGTACTTC	CASSPSHQGGREQYF
TRBJ1-4	.	.	TRBV30	TGTGCCTGGAGCCCCAGGGATGAAAAACTGTTTTTT	CAWSPRDEKLFF
TRBJ1-6	.	few	TRBV5-4	TGTGCCAGCAGCTTCGGCGGGGGCGCTGATAATTCACCCCTCCACTTT	CASSFGGGADNSPLHF